Included here is one TCR beta chain sequence, with context. Its specificity is not known. These data are taken from a study of shared clonotypes between healthy human individuals. Study-level background: Researchers assigned three CD4 naive, three CD4 memory, two CD8 naive and one CD8 memory plate to each donor. The study, taken as a whole, reports: The authors expected sequencing depth to affect clonotype sharing among donors.

The ends were cut back, 0 bases at V and 9 bases at J, with 9 bases in the middle. CDR3 size: 13 residues. Germline V gene sequence: CDR1 MNHEY, CDR2 SVGAGI. CD45RO-negative, CCR7-positively selected cells formed the naive CD8 fraction, excluding terminally differentiated effector memory CD45RA+ cells. Healthy and HIV-negative, the adult donors had no recent acute infections or vaccinations. Several immunoSEQ plates held equal portions of the genomic DNA taken from each subset. Produced via immunoSEQ multiplex PCR; TCRdb's table is partial and in-frame only. This sample has hundreds of thousands of clones; roughly 98% occur once, and the top ten carry roughly 0.29%.

Sequenced sample: naive CD8+ T cells sorted from blood. The chain carries TRBV6-5 and TRBJ2-1; D gene unclear. The receptor was isolated from a man aged 25 to 40 in good health. The CDR3 coding sequence is TGTGCCAGCAGTTACTCGTCCGGAGTTGAGCAGTTCTTC. Amino acid sequence: CASSYSSGVEQFF.